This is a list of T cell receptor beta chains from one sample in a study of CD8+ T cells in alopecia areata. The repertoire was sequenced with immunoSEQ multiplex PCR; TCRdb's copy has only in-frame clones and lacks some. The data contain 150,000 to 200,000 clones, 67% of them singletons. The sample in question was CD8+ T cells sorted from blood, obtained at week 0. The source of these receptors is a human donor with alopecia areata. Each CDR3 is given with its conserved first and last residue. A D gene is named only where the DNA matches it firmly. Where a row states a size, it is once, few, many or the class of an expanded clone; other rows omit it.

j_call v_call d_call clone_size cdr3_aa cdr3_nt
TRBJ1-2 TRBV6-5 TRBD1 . CASSYSQGAPGYTF TGTGCCAGCAGTTACAGTCAGGGGGCGCCGGGCTACACCTTC
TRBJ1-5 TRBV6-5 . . CASSLRANQPQHF TGTGCCAGCAGTTTAAGGGCCAATCAGCCCCAGCATTTT
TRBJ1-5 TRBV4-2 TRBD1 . CASSQDEWGQGNQPQHF TGTGCCAGCAGCCAAGATGAGTGGGGACAGGGCAATCAGCCCCAGCATTTT
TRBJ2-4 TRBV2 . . CATSGTDLAKNIQYF TGTGCCACGTCAGGGACCGACTTAGCCAAAAACATTCAGTACTTC
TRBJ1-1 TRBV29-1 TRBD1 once CSVRTGRGPEAFF TGCAGCGTGAGGACAGGTCGCGGCCCTGAAGCTTTCTTT
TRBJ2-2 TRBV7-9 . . CASSLTRGNTGELFF TGTGCCAGCAGCTTAACGCGGGGGAACACCGGGGAGCTGTTTTTT
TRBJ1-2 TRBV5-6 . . CASSWGRDYYGYTF TGTGCCAGCAGCTGGGGACGGGACTACTATGGCTACACCTTC
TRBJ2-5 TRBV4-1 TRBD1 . CASSVILGTGEETQYF TGCGCCAGCAGCGTCATTCTTGGGACAGGGGAAGAGACCCAGTACTTC
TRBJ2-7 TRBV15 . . CATKTDRTSYEQYF TGTGCCACCAAGACGGACAGAACGTCCTACGAGCAGTACTTC
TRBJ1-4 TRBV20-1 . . CSASGPGLFF TGCAGTGCTTCGGGCCCGGGACTGTTTTTT
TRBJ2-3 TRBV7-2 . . CASSFLEGSTDTQYF TGTGCCAGCAGCTTTCTGGAGGGGAGCACAGATACGCAGTATTTT
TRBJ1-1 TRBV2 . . CASSEWGGGTEAFF TGTGCCAGCAGTGAGTGGGGCGGGGGCACTGAAGCTTTCTTT
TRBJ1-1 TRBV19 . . CASSIQPPYSTNTEAFF TGTGCCAGTAGTATCCAACCCCCCTATTCTACGAACACTGAAGCTTTCTTT
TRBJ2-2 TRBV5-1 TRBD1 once CASFPGTGHIGEPFF TGCGCCAGCTTCCCCGGGACAGGGCATATCGGGGAGCCGTTTTTT
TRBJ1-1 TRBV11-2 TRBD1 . CASSYKTGGFDTEAFF TGTGCCAGCAGCTACAAGACAGGGGGCTTTGACACTGAAGCTTTCTTT
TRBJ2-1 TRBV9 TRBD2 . CASSGSGEPSYNEQFF TGTGCCAGCAGCGGAAGCGGGGAACCCTCCTACAATGAGCAGTTCTTC
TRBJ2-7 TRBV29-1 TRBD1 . CSVEGTGTYEQYF TGCAGCGTTGAGGGGACAGGGACGTACGAGCAGTACTTC
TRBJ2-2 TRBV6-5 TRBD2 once CASSYSTTSDTGELFF TGTGCCAGCAGTTACTCGACAACTAGCGACACCGGGGAGCTGTTTTTT
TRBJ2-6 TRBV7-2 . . CASSLGVRGANVLTF TGTGCCAGCAGCTTAGGAGTACGTGGGGCCAACGTCCTGACTTTC
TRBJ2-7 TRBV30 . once CAWTPDTYEQYF TGTGCCTGGACCCCCGACACCTACGAGCAGTACTTC
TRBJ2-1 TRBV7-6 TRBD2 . CASSLIGGAGNEQFF TGTGCCAGCAGCTTAATCGGGGGGGCAGGGAATGAGCAGTTCTTC